The present TCR beta chain was sequenced within a study of T cells in Graves' hyperthyroidism and ophthalmopathy. Using around 10 ml of fresh peripheral blood, PBMCs were prepared. There are many counts of this clonotype. The source material, RNA transcripts, was used to amplify TCR beta CDR3 regions. With the HTBI primer set, the TCR CDR3 went through a first round of RT-PCR. TCRdb fed the multiplex PCR reads into MiXCR, producing one record per CDR3 protein. The sample has hundreds of thousands of distinct CDR3 sequences; over 35% are singletons. The V and J ends lost 0 bases and 0 bases respectively, with 6 bases between them. Germline CDR1 and CDR2: SGDLS and YYNGEE. CDR3 length: 15 amino acids.

The TCR sequence derives from a young man with Graves' hyperthyroidism. The chain combines TRBV9 with TRBJ1-4, with D unresolved. The sample was blood. CDR3 sequence reads: CASSVDGTTNEKLFF. Here the CDR3 DNA reads TGTGCCAGCAGCGTAGACGGGACAACTAATGAAAAACTGTTTTTT.